A single sample is the source of the 30 T cell receptor beta chains below, sequenced in a study of blood T cell repertoires in COVID-19. Clones were read by immunoSEQ multiplex PCR, and TCRdb kept only the in-frame ones, dropping some. The sample lists about 80,000 clones; 75% to 85% were seen once. Sequenced material: peripheral blood. Receptor source: a human donor in a cohort sampled during active COVID-19.

The J gene is TRBJ2-5, the V gene TRBV3-1 (or the pseudogene TRBV3-2); 12 positions agree with TRBD2. The trim removed 3 bases at V and 3 bases at J, leaving 5 bases unmatched. The CDR3 is 16 residues long. Germline V CDR1 and CDR2: LGHDT, YNNKEL (reference sequence). The CDR3 loop reads CASSHPASGGEETQYF. The CDR3 bases are TGTGCCAGCAGCCATCCGGCTAGCGGGGGGGAAGAGACCCAGTACTTC.

This chain joins TRBV19 and TRBJ2-7, with D tentatively TRBD1 (6 bases). The CDR3 totals 15 residues. The V and J ends lost 7 bases and 3 bases respectively, with 19 bases between them. Germline V gene data show CDR1 as LNHDA and CDR2 as SQIVND (reference sequence). The CDR3 loop reads CASNPGGRVDYEQYF. The DNA of the CDR3 is TGTGCCAGTAATCCTGGGGGCAGGGTCGACTACGAGCAGTACTTC. Filled out from reference TRBV19 and TRBJ2-7, the complete variable domain reads DGGITQSPKYLFRKEGQNVTLSCEQNLNHDAMYWYRQDPGQGLRLIYYSQIVNDFQKGDIAEGYSVSREKKESFPLTVTSAQKNPTAFYLCASNPGGRVDYEQYFGPGTRLTVT.

V and J are TRBV4-1 and TRBJ1-2, with D tentatively TRBD1 (5 bases). With 4 bases removed from V and 7 bases from J, the gap between germline ends came to 16 bases. CDR3 length: 14 residues. Germline loops: CDR1 MGHRA, CDR2 YSYEKL. This CDR3 is CASSPSIQGGGYTF. The CDR3 bases are TGCGCCAGCAGCCCGTCAATTCAGGGCGGTGGCTACACCTTC.

This clone has more than one count but fewer than ten. The chain is built from TRBV19 and TRBJ1-4; the match to TRBD1 covers 7 bases. The V gene's germline CDR1 is LNHDA and CDR2 SQIVND (reference sequence). The length of the CDR3 is 13 residues. With V trimmed by 9 bases and J by 7 bases, 8 bases remained unmatched. In DNA, the CDR3 is TGTGCCAGCCAGGCAGGGGGGAGTGAAAAACTGTTTTTT. Amino acids: CASQAGGSEKLFF.

The chain employs TRBV5-5 and TRBJ2-1, with 8 nucleotides matching TRBD1. Germline V CDR1 and CDR2: SGHKS, YYEKEE (reference sequence). CDR3 length: 11 residues. Losses at the gene ends were 3 bases for V and 14 bases for J; bases not matched to a gene: 4. The CDR3 loop is CASSWTGYEFF. The CDR3 region has the DNA TGTGCCAGCAGCTGGACAGGGTACGAGTTCTTC.

This sequence joins TRBV6-1 and TRBJ2-7; 10 bases are a match to TRBD1. Germline CDR1 is MNHNS and CDR2 is SASEGT. J was trimmed by 3 bases and V by 4 bases; bases with no gene match: 12. The CDR3 runs to 17 residues. The DNA for the CDR3 is TGTGCCAGCAGTGGGACGCGGACAGGGGGGAAGAGCTACGAGCAGTACTTC. Translation: CASSGTRTGGKSYEQYF.

The chain joins TRBV7-8 to TRBJ2-7; D is possibly TRBD1 (5 bases). V lost 3 bases to trimming and J lost 9 bases, with 15 bases between them. CDR3 length equals 13 residues. The germline gives CDR1 SGHVS, CDR2 FQNEAQ. CDR3: CASSFATQVGQYF. CDR3 DNA sequence: TGTGCCAGCAGCTTCGCGACACAGGTTGGGCAGTACTTC. Drawing the rest from reference TRBV7-8 and TRBJ2-7, the complete variable domain is GAGVSQSPRYKVAKRGQDVALRCDPISGHVSLFWYQQALGQGPEFLTYFQNEAQLDKSGLPSDRFFAERPEGSVSTLKIQRTQQEDSAVYLCASSFATQVGQYFGPGTRLTVT.

The chain carries TRBV9 and TRBJ2-1, with TRBD2 identical over 7 bases. CDR1 and CDR2 (germline): SGDLS, YYNGEE. V dropped 0 bases and J dropped 6; count of bases not matched to a gene: 12. The CDR3 totals 17 residues. DNA of the CDR3: TGTGCCAGCAGCGTAGACCCCGGGGGGATGACCCGCAATGAGCAGTTCTTC. It yields the protein CASSVDPGGMTRNEQFF.

The CDR3 DNA is TGCGCCAGCAGCGTCCGAGTAAACTTGAACACTGAAGCTTTCTTT. Translation gives CASSVRVNLNTEAFF. The gene calls are TRBV4-1 and TRBJ1-1, with D uncertain. CDR3 length: 15 amino acids. Germline V gene lookup returns CDR1 MGHRA and CDR2 YSYEKL. Trimming cost V 5 bases and J 0 bases, with 13 bases left between them.

The chain has TRBV6-6 and TRBJ2-7; D might be TRBD2 (6 bases). Trimming stripped 0 bases from V and 1 base from J, with 7 bases between. CDR3 length: 14 residues. Germline CDR1 MNHNY, CDR2 SVGAGI (reference sequence). The CDR3, as DNA: TGTGCCAGCAGTTACTCGGAGGGTTCCTACGAGCAGTACTTC. Amino acids: CASSYSEGSYEQYF.

Here the CDR3 reads CASSFWGQGAYNEQFF. DNA of the CDR3: TGTGCCAGCAGTTTTTGGGGGCAGGGGGCCTACAATGAGCAGTTCTTC. The rearrangement uses TRBV27 and TRBJ2-1; 7 nucleotides line up with TRBD1. CDR3 length: 16 amino acids. V lost 3 bases to trimming and J lost 2 bases; unmatched junction nucleotides: 7. Germline V lookup: CDR1 MNHEY, CDR2 SMNVEV (reference sequence).

The rearrangement uses TRBV5-1 and TRBJ2-3; 9 bases map to TRBD2. The CDR3 is 17 residues long. Looked up from germline, CDR1 is SGHRS and CDR2 is YFSETQ. J was trimmed by 1 base and V by 4 bases; bases with no gene match: 10. The CDR3 DNA follows: TGCGCCAGCAGCACTCAAAAACTAGCGGGCCGCACAGATACGCAGTATTTT. This translates into CASSTQKLAGRTDTQYF.

This sequence joins TRBV5-6 and TRBJ1-2, with D maybe TRBD1 (6 bases). This CDR3 has 15 residues. Deletions cut 4 bases from V and 2 bases from J, with 15 bases between. The germline V gene encodes CDR1 SGHDT and CDR2 YYEEEE. The CDR3 spells CASSRPGGLNYGYTF. CDR3 nucleotide sequence: TGTGCCAGCAGCCGACCGGGGGGGCTGAACTATGGCTACACCTTC.

V is TRBV5-8 and J is TRBJ1-1; no clear D. The germline V gene has CDR1 SGHTS and CDR2 YDEGEE. The length of the CDR3 is 14 residues. Trimming left V 0 bases short and J 1 base short, with 7 bases between. CDR3 sequence (DNA): TGTGCCAGCAGCTTGGGCGGAAAGAACACTGAAGCTTTCTTT. This gives the protein CASSLGGKNTEAFF.

The V gene is TRBV3-1 (or the pseudogene TRBV3-2), the J gene TRBJ2-5; TRBD2 matches 11 bases. J was trimmed by 5 bases and V by 3 bases; bases with no gene match: 14. This CDR3 comprises 18 residues. Germline-derived CDR1 and CDR2 are LGHDT and YNNKEL (reference sequence). The CDR3 is CASSHQISGGALMETQYF. The DNA for the CDR3 is TGTGCCAGCAGCCACCAGATTAGCGGGGGGGCCTTAATGGAGACCCAGTACTTC.

The chain uses TRBV19 and TRBJ1-1, with D unclear. V was shortened by 1 base and J by 4 bases, with 13 bases between the two germline ends. The CDR3 runs to 15 residues. Germline-derived CDR1 and CDR2 are LNHDA and SQIVND (reference sequence). In nucleotides, the CDR3 is TGTGCCAGTAGTATAGTTCCGAGAACGGGCACTGAAGCTTTCTTT. It encodes CASSIVPRTGTEAFF.

The chain is built from TRBV7-9 and TRBJ2-7; the D is unclear. The V gene lost 5 bases and the J gene lost 2 bases, with 4 bases spanning the gap. The CDR3 has 11 residues. Germline assignment: CDR1 SEHNR and CDR2 FQNEAQ (reference sequence). The CDR3 region is CASSPAYEQYF. For the CDR3, the DNA is TGTGCCAGCAGCCCCGCCTACGAGCAGTACTTC.

CDR3 nucleotides: TGTGCCAGCTCACCACCGTTGCGGGGCACAGATACGCAGTATTTT. Encoded protein: CASSPPLRGTDTQYF. The chain is built from TRBV18 and TRBJ2-3; D may be TRBD2 (5 bases). Per germline, CDR1 KGHSH and CDR2 LQKENI. The CDR3 is 15 residues long. V shed 0 bases and J shed 1 base, with 8 bases lying between them.

The CDR3 loop is CASSLERDRLYEQYF. The CDR3 DNA sequence: TGTGCCAGCAGCTTAGAGCGGGACAGACTCTACGAGCAGTACTTC. This chain joins TRBV11-3 and TRBJ2-7; possibly TRBD1 for D (7 bases). CDR3 size: 15 residues. V was clipped by 0 bases and J by 3 bases, with 12 bases between them. Germline CDR1 and CDR2: SGHNT and YENEEA.

This clone was detected only a few times. For the CDR3, the DNA is TGTGCCAGCAGCTTCCGGGACAATCAGCCCCAGCATTTT. It is translated as CASSFRDNQPQHF. The rearrangement links TRBV7-8 to TRBJ1-5; no reliable D call. CDR3 size: 13 residues. Trimming shortened V by 3 bases and J by 3 bases, and 6 bases separated the two germline ends. In germline, CDR1 is SGHVS, CDR2 FQNEAQ.

In its sample, this clone was seen many times. V usage is TRBV5-8 and J usage is TRBJ1-2; tentatively, D is TRBD1 (5 bases). Trimming shortened V by 1 base and J by 8 bases, and 9 bases separated the two germline ends. Germline V gives CDR1 SGHTS, CDR2 YDEGEE. CDR3 size: 12 residues. Written as DNA, the CDR3 is TGTGCCAGCAGCTTGAAGGGGATAGGCTACACCTTC. Translated, it gives CASSLKGIGYTF.

The chain carries TRBV7-3 and TRBJ2-2, with a tentative D call TRBD1 (6 bases). V gave up 5 bases and J gave up 8 bases, with 15 bases separating them. Germline values: CDR1 SGHTA, CDR2 FQGTGA. The CDR3 runs 14 residues. The CDR3 sequence is CASSPWGLSGELFF. In nucleotides, the CDR3 is TGTGCCAGCAGCCCATGGGGGCTGTCTGGGGAGCTGTTTTTT.

V usage is TRBV10-2 and J usage is TRBJ1-2, with D unresolved. Trimming left V 4 bases short and J 1 base short, with 7 bases between. CDR1 is WSHSY and CDR2 is SAAADI in the germline V gene. CDR3 length: 13 amino acids. For the CDR3, the DNA is TGCGCCAGCAGTGGAGGCCTTAACTATGGCTACACCTTC. Its translation is CASSGGLNYGYTF.

The chain couples TRBV7-9 to TRBJ1-5, with D perhaps matching TRBD1 (6 bases). CDR3 length: 16 amino acids. V was clipped by 1 base and J by 4 bases, with 14 bases between them. Germline CDR1 is SEHNR and CDR2 is FQNEAQ (reference sequence). As DNA, the CDR3 is TGTGCCAGCAGCTTAGTGGCGGGGGGCGCGAATCAGCCCCAGCATTTT. This codes for CASSLVAGGANQPQHF.

The chain links TRBV5-6 to TRBJ2-1; 8 bases match TRBD2. Germline V gene lookup returns CDR1 SGHDT and CDR2 YYEEEE. There are 14 residues in the CDR3. The junction had 9 bases not matched to a gene; V was cut back by 5 bases and J by 8 bases. The CDR3 sequence: CASSPGGGTDEQFF. In nucleotides, the CDR3 is TGTGCCAGCAGTCCCGGGGGGGGAACGGATGAGCAGTTCTTC. Full variable domain (missing parts from reference TRBV5-6 and TRBJ2-1): DAGVTQSPTHLIKTRGQQVTLRCSPKSGHDTVSWYQQALGQGPQFIFQYYEEEERQRGNFPDRFSGHQFPNYSSELNVNALLLGDSALYLCASSPGGGTDEQFFGPGTRLTVL.

The J gene is TRBJ2-5, the V gene TRBV5-6; 8 nucleotides match TRBD1. This CDR3 is 15 amino acids long. J gave up 4 bases and V 0 bases, and 5 bases lay outside the gene matches. The germline gives CDR1 SGHDT, CDR2 YYEEEE. The CDR3 protein is CASSLEDRVSETQYF. The CDR3 region has the DNA TGTGCCAGCAGCTTGGAGGACAGGGTCTCAGAGACCCAGTACTTC. The whole variable domain, remainder taken from reference TRBV5-6 and TRBJ2-5, is DAGVTQSPTHLIKTRGQQVTLRCSPKSGHDTVSWYQQALGQGPQFIFQYYEEEERQRGNFPDRFSGHQFPNYSSELNVNALLLGDSALYLCASSLEDRVSETQYFGPGTRLLVL.

The rearrangement uses TRBV23-1 and TRBJ1-3, with no clear D. TRBV23-1 is reported as an ORF; its role is uncertain. V lost 2 bases, J lost 3 bases, and 8 bases lay in between. CDR3 length equals 14 residues. This chain's CDR3 is CASSQTQLGNTIYF. In DNA, the CDR3 is TGCGCCAGCAGTCAAACACAGCTTGGAAACACCATATATTTT.

A single count supports this clone. The chain employs TRBV9 and TRBJ2-7; a weak D match, TRBD1 (6 bases). Per germline, CDR1 SGDLS and CDR2 YYNGEE. The CDR3 is 15 residues long. V lost 3 bases, J lost 3 bases, and 16 bases lay in between. The CDR3 bases are TGTGCCAGCAGCGCCCGCCGGGACACTGGCTACGAGCAGTACTTC. It codes for CASSARRDTGYEQYF.

The chain recombines TRBV7-2 with TRBJ1-1; tentative D call: TRBD1 (6 bases). V was trimmed by 5 bases and J by 4 bases, leaving 20 bases between them. This CDR3 region has 16 residues. The germline V gene encodes CDR1 SGHTA and CDR2 FQGNSA. CDR3 sequence: CASSAYRVGGSTEAFF. The DNA of the CDR3 is TGTGCCAGCAGCGCCTACAGGGTTGGGGGATCCACTGAAGCTTTCTTT.

The V call is TRBV24-1, the J call TRBJ2-2, with 13 bases matching TRBD2. Germline V gene data show CDR1 as KGHDR and CDR2 as SFDVKD. The CDR3 extends over 16 amino acids. With 3 bases clipped from V and 8 bases from J, the junction kept 5 bases outside the gene matches. In DNA, the CDR3 is TGTGCCACCAGTGATGGTGGACTAGCGGGGGTAGGGGAGCTGTTTTTT. This translates into CATSDGGLAGVGELFF.